Listed below are T cell receptor beta chains from one sample, sequenced in a study of OX40 agonist ivuxolimab in advanced cancers. Sequencing used immunoSEQ multiplex PCR; TCRdb keeps in-frame clones, though not all of them. The sample holds about 90,000 clones; nearly 90% are singletons and the top ten take just over 0.15%. This specimen was CD4+ or CD8+ T cells sorted from blood, taken in a trial of the OX40 agonist ivuxolimab. Every receptor here comes from an adult with an advanced solid tumor such as melanoma, head and neck, liver or kidney cancer. CDR3s include the opening cysteine and the closing phenylalanine or tryptophan. D genes are given only for firm matches. Rows may omit the clone size; those that give it use once, few, many or a size class.

d_gene	abundance	v_gene	j_gene	CDR3nt	CDR3aa
-	few	TRBV7-6	TRBJ2-1	TGTGCCAGCAGCTTATTCGCGGGCAATGAGCAGTTCTTC	CASSLFAGNEQFF
-	-	TRBV19	TRBJ2-1	TGTGCCAGTAGTATTTTCCAGACCTCCTACAATGAGCAGTTCTTC	CASSIFQTSYNEQFF
-	-	TRBV7-6	TRBJ2-2	TGTGCCAGCAGCTTAGCACAACGACTAGATACCGGGGAGCTGTTTTTT	CASSLAQRLDTGELFF
-	-	TRBV21-1	TRBJ2-5	TGTGCCAGCAGCTGGGGGGGACAGGGGCTAGGCCCGCCCCAGCAAGAGACCCAGTACTTC	CASSWGGQGLGPPQQETQYF
-	once	TRBV7-9	TRBJ2-5	TGTGCCAGCAGCCGTAGAGGGGGGCCTCAAGAGACCCAGTACTTC	CASSRRGGPQETQYF
-	-	TRBV9	TRBJ1-2	TGTGCCAGCAGCGTCGTGGCAACTGGTAACTATGGCTACACCTTC	CASSVVATGNYGYTF
-	-	TRBV19	TRBJ1-5	TGTGCCAGTAGTCCAGGGCCAGAGGGAGGTCAGCCCCAGCATTTT	CASSPGPEGGQPQHF
-	few	TRBV6-6	TRBJ2-7	TGTGCCAGCAGACAACGACTTGGGGGAGAGCAGTACTTC	CASRQRLGGEQYF
-	-	TRBV13	TRBJ1-5	TGTGCCAGCAGCTTAGGCCTTATTCAGCCCCAGCATTTT	CASSLGLIQPQHF
TRBD1	-	TRBV6-1	TRBJ1-2	TGTGCCAGCAGAACGACAGGGCCCGTGCTTGGCTACACCTTC	CASRTTGPVLGYTF
TRBD2	-	TRBV9	TRBJ2-5	TGTGCCAGCAGCGTAGTAGCGGGGGGGGAGACCCAGTACTTC	CASSVVAGGETQYF
-	-	TRBV28	TRBJ2-5	TGTGCCAGCAGGATCGGACTCGTAGGGACCCAGTACTTC	CASRIGLVGTQYF
-	-	TRBV28	TRBJ2-6	TGTGCCAGCAGGGAAGGCCCTGGGGCCAACGTCCTGACTTTC	CASREGPGANVLTF
-	-	TRBV28	TRBJ1-2	TGTGCCAGCAGTTTTGGGGTCGGCGGAGGCTACACCTTC	CASSFGVGGGYTF
-	few	TRBV19	TRBJ2-7	TGTGCCAGTAGTCACCTTGGGGCAGGGAGCGAGCAGTACTTC	CASSHLGAGSEQYF
TRBD2	-	TRBV7-9	TRBJ2-5	TGTGCCAGCAGCCCCCCGGGACTAGCTGTGTCGGAGACCCAGTACTTC	CASSPPGLAVSETQYF
-	-	TRBV19	TRBJ1-6	TGTGCCAGTAGTAGTAACGCAGGGAGCTCCTATAATTCACCCCTCCACTTT	CASSSNAGSSYNSPLHF
-	-	TRBV5-1	TRBJ1-1	TGCGCCAGCAGCTTGGACGCCTTTCCCCTACGAGCTTTCTTT	CASSLDAFPLRAFF
TRBD1	few	TRBV11-2	TRBJ2-7	TGTGCCAGCAGCATATACAGGGGTGACTACGAGCAGTACTTC	CASSIYRGDYEQYF
-	once	TRBV5-4	TRBJ2-7	TGTGCCAGCAGCTTAAGAAGACGGAACGAGCAGTACTTC	CASSLRRRNEQYF
-	once	TRBV2	TRBJ1-1	TGTGCCAGCTGTAATTGGAACAGCCGGAGTGAAGCTTTCTTT	CASCNWNSRSEAFF
-	-	TRBV11-2	TRBJ1-3	TGTGCCAGCAGCTTCTCTGGAAACACCATATATTTT	CASSFSGNTIYF
-	-	TRBV6-5	TRBJ1-1	TGTGCCAGCGGGGCCGAGTGGGCCCGGAACACTGAAGCTTTCTTT	CASGAEWARNTEAFF
-	-	TRBV2	TRBJ1-1	TGTGCCAGCAGTGAAGCTGAGGGGGGGTACAGTGAAGCTTTCTTT	CASSEAEGGYSEAFF
-	-	TRBV28	TRBJ1-1	TGTGCCAGCAGTTTCCCGAGGACGGGGAACACTGAAGCTTTCTTT	CASSFPRTGNTEAFF
TRBD1	-	TRBV19	TRBJ2-7	TGTGCCAGTAGCCCCCCGGGACAGCAAACAGGGGAGCAGTACTTC	CASSPPGQQTGEQYF
-	-	TRBV7-9	TRBJ2-2	TGTGCCAGCAGCGTCCTCACCGGGGAGCTGTTTTTT	CASSVLTGELFF
TRBD1	-	TRBV29-1	TRBJ1-2	TGCAGCGGGCAAACAGGGGCTTCGGAAAACGGCTACACCTTC	CSGQTGASENGYTF
-	-	TRBV11-2	TRBJ2-6	TGTGCCAGCAGCCCATACAGCTCTGGGGCCAACGTCCTGACTTTC	CASSPYSSGANVLTF
-	-	TRBV5-1	TRBJ1-1	TGCGCCAGCAGCCCCGGACAGAGGACTGAAGCTTTCTTT	CASSPGQRTEAFF
TRBD1	-	TRBV15	TRBJ1-5	TGTGCCACCAGCAGAGATTGGACAGGAGCAAATCAGCCCCAGCATTTT	CATSRDWTGANQPQHF
-	-	TRBV9	TRBJ2-1	TGTGCCAGCAGCGTACGCGCTACCTACAATGAGCAGTTCTTC	CASSVRATYNEQFF
-	-	TRBV10-3	TRBJ1-1	TGTGCCATCAGTGACCTCGCGGGTGCAAACACTGAAGCTTTCTTT	CAISDLAGANTEAFF
-	-	TRBV6-1	TRBJ2-7	TGTGCCAGCAGTCCGCGACAGAGCTCCTACGAGCAGTACTTC	CASSPRQSSYEQYF
-	-	TRBV7-2	TRBJ2-3	TGTGCCAGCAGCTTAGACAGGGTCAGCACAGATACGCAGTATTTT	CASSLDRVSTDTQYF
TRBD1	once	TRBV30	TRBJ1-2	TGTGCCTGGAGCCGACAGGGCGACTATGGCTACACCTTC	CAWSRQGDYGYTF
-	-	TRBV2	TRBJ1-2	TGTGCCAGCAGTGATCCCTCACTGCCGGGCTACACCTTC	CASSDPSLPGYTF
TRBD2	-	TRBV9	TRBJ2-4	TGTGCCAGCAGCGAGCGACAAGCGGGGATCACAAACATTCAGTACTTC	CASSERQAGITNIQYF
-	-	TRBV18	TRBJ1-3	TGTGCCAGCTCACGGGACACCGGCTCTGGAAACACCATATATTTT	CASSRDTGSGNTIYF
TRBD1	-	TRBV19	TRBJ1-1	TGTGCCAGTAGGTCGACAGGGGTGAACACTGAAGCTTTCTTT	CASRSTGVNTEAFF
-	-	TRBV5-6	TRBJ2-7	TGTGCCAGCAGCTTCTCTGGGGGCGGCTACGAGCAGTACTTC	CASSFSGGGYEQYF
-	-	TRBV27	TRBJ2-7	TGTGCCAGCAGGCCTAGAGGGGCGTACGAGCAGTACTTC	CASRPRGAYEQYF
-	-	TRBV18	TRBJ2-2	TGTGCCAGCTCACCCTCCGGGGGAGCGAACACCGGGGAGCTGTTTTTT	CASSPSGGANTGELFF
-	-	TRBV18	TRBJ2-3	TGTGCCAGCTCACCGACAGTAACTTCTAGCACAGATACGCAGTATTTT	CASSPTVTSSTDTQYF
-	-	TRBV7-9	TRBJ2-4	TGTGCCAGCAGCTTAGGGGCAGGGCAGGACATTCAGTACTTC	CASSLGAGQDIQYF
TRBD2	-	TRBV11-3	TRBJ2-6	TGTGCCAGCAGCTTAGGGCGGGGGTCTGGGGCCAACGTCCTGACTTTC	CASSLGRGSGANVLTF
-	-	TRBV5-1	TRBJ2-3	TGCGCCAGCAGTCGCGGGGGCCCCACAGATACGCAGTATTTT	CASSRGGPTDTQYF
-	-	TRBV2	TRBJ2-2	TGTGCCAGCAACCGGGACCACAACACCGGGGAGCTGTTTTTT	CASNRDHNTGELFF
TRBD1	-	TRBV5-1	TRBJ2-5	TGCGCCAGCAGCGCGGGGACAGGGGCTTACGAGACCCAGTACTTC	CASSAGTGAYETQYF
TRBD2	-	TRBV27	TRBJ2-2	TGTGCCAGCAGTTTGCTAGCGGGAGGAGGGACCGGGGAGCTGTTTTTT	CASSLLAGGGTGELFF
TRBD2	-	TRBV15	TRBJ2-1	TGTGCCACCAGCAGAGATGGGGCGGGACTAGCGAGCAATGAGCAGTTCTTC	CATSRDGAGLASNEQFF
TRBD2	-	TRBV4-1	TRBJ2-5	TGCGCCAGCAGCCAGGTTGGAACCGGGACTAGCTTTGAGACCCAGTACTTC	CASSQVGTGTSFETQYF
-	-	TRBV5-1	TRBJ2-5	TGCGCCAGCACAAAGGGACTGACACAAGAGACCCAGTACTTC	CASTKGLTQETQYF